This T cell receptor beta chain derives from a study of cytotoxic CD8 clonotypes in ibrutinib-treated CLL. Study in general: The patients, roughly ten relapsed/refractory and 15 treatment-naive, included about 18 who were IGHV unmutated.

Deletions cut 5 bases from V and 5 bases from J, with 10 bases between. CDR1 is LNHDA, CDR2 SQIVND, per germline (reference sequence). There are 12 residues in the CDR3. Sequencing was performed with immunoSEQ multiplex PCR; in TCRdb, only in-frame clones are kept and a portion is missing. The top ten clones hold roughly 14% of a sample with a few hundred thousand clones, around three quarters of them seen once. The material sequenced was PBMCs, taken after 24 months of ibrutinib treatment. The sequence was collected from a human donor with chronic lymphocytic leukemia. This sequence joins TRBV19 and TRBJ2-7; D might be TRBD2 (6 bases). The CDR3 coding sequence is TGTGCCAGTAGTCAGGGACTCCACGAGCAGTACTTC. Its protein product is CASSQGLHEQYF.